The 17 T cell receptor beta chains below come from one sample, sequenced in a study of T cells in Graves' hyperthyroidism and ophthalmopathy. Authors of the study amplified TCR beta CDR3 regions from RNA transcripts. With the HTBI primer set, the TCR CDR3 went through a first round of RT-PCR. TCRdb redid the calling of the multiplex PCR reads with MiXCR, one entry per CDR3 protein. Here the sample spans around 200,000 distinct CDR3 sequences, around 19% being singletons. Sequencing was carried out using blood. These receptors were collected from a man aged 40-49 years with Graves' hyperthyroidism.

At least ten counts were recorded for this clonotype. J is TRBJ2-3 and V is TRBV14; TRBD2 is a possible D gene (5 bases). Germline CDR1 reads SGHDN; CDR2 reads FVKESK. This CDR3 has 13 amino acids. V dropped 1 base and J dropped 5 bases, with 7 bases sitting between them. Written as DNA, the CDR3 is TGTGCCAGCAGCCAAGCCCGGGGAGATACGCAGTATTTT. Its protein is CASSQARGDTQYF.

This clonotype was counted many times. V gene TRBV2 combines with J gene TRBJ1-2; D is unresolved. The CDR3 is made up of 10 amino acids. The ends were cut back, 6 bases at V and 4 bases at J, with 3 bases in the middle. CDR1 is SNHLY, CDR2 FYNNEI, per germline. The CDR3 loop is CASSTYGYTF. The CDR3 bases are TGTGCCAGCAGCACCTATGGCTACACCTTC.

This clonotype was found many times. The chain combines TRBV11-3 with TRBJ2-5; TRBD1 matches at 10 bases. J was trimmed by 3 bases and V by 5 bases; bases with no gene match: 6. Germline CDR1 reads SGHNT; CDR2 reads YENEEA. The CDR3 length is 15 residues. CDR3 DNA sequence: TGTGCCAGCAGCCTAGGCGGGACAGGGGAAGAGACCCAGTACTTC. It codes for CASSLGGTGEETQYF.

This clonotype was counted only a few times. V usage is TRBV7-6 and J usage is TRBJ1-1; TRBD1 matches 8 bases. V shed 3 bases, J shed 1 base, and the junction held 4 bases outside the gene matches. CDR3 length equals 15 residues. Germline values: CDR1 SGHVS, CDR2 FNYEAQ. The CDR3 reads CASSFRTGRNTEAFF. The CDR3 region has the DNA TGTGCCAGCAGCTTTAGGACAGGGAGGAACACTGAAGCTTTCTTT.

In this sample, this clonotype turned up many times. The chain has TRBV5-5 and TRBJ1-5; a weak D match, TRBD1 (5 bases). The CDR3 is 13 residues long. Trimming cost V 4 bases and J 9 bases, with 14 bases left between them. From germline, CDR1 is SGHKS and CDR2 YYEKEE (reference sequence). DNA of the CDR3: TGTGCCAGCAGCCCCGGGGGTTTGGGGCCCCAGCATTTT. Protein sequence: CASSPGGLGPQHF.

This clonotype was seen repeatedly, ten times or more. The V gene is TRBV19, the J gene TRBJ1-5; D remains ambiguous. V was shortened by 7 bases and J by 3 bases, with 10 bases between the two germline ends. The germline V gene encodes CDR1 LNHDA and CDR2 SQIVND (reference sequence). This CDR3 comprises 13 residues. The CDR3 sequence is CASNEGFNQPQHF. The CDR3 bases are TGTGCCAGTAACGAGGGCTTCAATCAGCCCCAGCATTTT.

The V and J genes are TRBV7-2 and TRBJ1-1; D is uncertain. The V gene's germline CDR1 is SGHTA and CDR2 FQGNSA. Trimming shortened V by 2 bases and J by 5 bases, and 9 bases separated the two germline ends. This CDR3 contains 13 residues. In DNA form, the CDR3 reads TGTGCCAGCAGCTTAAGTAGGTGGACTGAAGCTTTCTTT. This translates into CASSLSRWTEAFF.

This clonotype was seen ten or more times. The chain carries TRBV18 and TRBJ1-1; no reliable D call. Germline V gene lookup returns CDR1 KGHSH and CDR2 LQKENI. V lost 2 bases and J 4 bases, leaving 8 bases between the germline ends. This CDR3 is built from 13 residues. This CDR3 is CASSPNGGTEAFF. The CDR3 DNA is TGTGCCAGCTCACCAAATGGAGGCACTGAAGCTTTCTTT.

The table lists this clonotype with a few counts. V gene TRBV9 combines with J gene TRBJ1-4; D ambiguous. CDR3 length equals 14 residues. Trimming left V 4 bases short and J 0 bases short, with 7 bases between. Per germline, CDR1 SGDLS and CDR2 YYNGEE. The CDR3: CASSTTATNEKLFF. CDR3 DNA sequence: TGTGCCAGCAGCACAACAGCAACTAATGAAAAACTGTTTTTT. Drawing the rest from reference TRBV9 and TRBJ1-4, the complete variable domain is DSGVTQTPKHLITATGQRVTLRCSPRSGDLSVYWYQQSLDQGLQFLIQYYNGEERAKGNILERFSAQQFPDLHSELNLSSLELGDSALYFCASSTTATNEKLFFGSGTQLSVL.

J is TRBJ1-2 and V is TRBV28, with unresolved D. The CDR3 runs to 16 residues. The germline V gene encodes CDR1 MDHEN and CDR2 SYDVKM. V shed 1 base and J shed 6 bases, with 18 bases lying between them. The CDR3 reads CASSLSRVTDSNGYTF. As DNA, the CDR3 is TGTGCCAGCAGTTTATCGCGGGTGACGGATTCAAATGGCTACACCTTC.

In its sample, this clonotype was seen many times. The rearrangement joins TRBV28 to TRBJ1-5; D may be TRBD1 (5 bases). Trimming pared 8 bases from V and 1 base from J, leaving 18 bases between. The CDR3 sequence is 16 residues long. Germline V gene data show CDR1 as MDHEN and CDR2 as SYDVKM. Here the CDR3 DNA reads TGTGCCAGCGTCTTATATGGGGGTTCGAGCAATCAGCCCCAGCATTTT. It yields the protein CASVLYGGSSNQPQHF.

In its sample, this clonotype was seen a few times. The chain recombines TRBV7-2 with TRBJ2-7; D is possibly TRBD1 or TRBD2 (5 bases each). With 5 bases removed from V and 0 bases from J, the gap between germline ends came to 11 bases. The CDR3 consists of 14 residues. Germline assignment: CDR1 SGHTA and CDR2 FQGNSA. The CDR3 nucleotides read TGTGCCAGCAGCACGGGACGGAACTCCTACGAGCAGTACTTC. Translation gives CASSTGRNSYEQYF. The entire variable domain, with the rest obtained from reference TRBV7-2 and TRBJ2-7, is as follows: GAGVSQSPSNKVTEKGKDVELRCDPISGHTALYWYRQSLGQGLEFLIYFQGNSAPDKSGLPSDRFSAERTGGSVSTLTIQRTQQEDSAVYLCASSTGRNSYEQYFGPGTRLTVT.

This clonotype was detected once. One junction end does not reproduce the germline sequence, and a read error may be involved. The rearrangement uses TRBV5-1 and TRBJ1-4; the D is unclear. CDR3 size: 14 residues. The germline V gene encodes CDR1 SGHRS and CDR2 YFSETQ. In DNA form, the CDR3 reads TGTGCCAGCAGCTTGGGTGTTCGGCCTGAAAAACTGTTTTTT. As protein: CASSLGVRPEKLFF.

The sample holds a few counts of this clonotype. Written as DNA, the CDR3 is TGTGCCAGCAGTTTCACGGACAGTAATGAAAAACTGTTTTTT. Translation gives CASSFTDSNEKLFF. V usage is TRBV28 and J usage is TRBJ1-4; a possible D gene is TRBD1 (6 bases). V shed 3 bases and J shed 4 bases, with 9 bases lying between them. The CDR3 runs 14 residues. Germline assignment: CDR1 MDHEN and CDR2 SYDVKM. Using reference TRBV28 and TRBJ1-4 for the parts outside the CDR3, the full variable domain is DVKVTQSSRYLVKRTGEKVFLECVQDMDHENMFWYRQDPGLGLRLIYFSYDVKMKEKGDIPEGYSVSREKKERFSLILESASTNQTSMYLCASSFTDSNEKLFFGSGTQLSVL.

This clonotype has a handful of counts. The chain recombines TRBV18 with TRBJ1-5; D remains ambiguous. V shed 4 bases and J shed 1 base, with 11 bases lying between them. The CDR3 sequence is 15 residues long. Germline V gene sequence: CDR1 KGHSH, CDR2 LQKENI. CDR3 bases: TGTGCCAGCTCACAGGGAGTCGGCAGCAATCAGCCCCAGCATTTT. Translating gives CASSQGVGSNQPQHF.

This clonotype was picked up many times. The rearrangement links TRBV28 to TRBJ2-7; possible D gene TRBD1, 6 bases. The V and J ends lost 5 bases and 5 bases respectively, with 19 bases between them. The germline gives CDR1 MDHEN, CDR2 SYDVKM. The length of the CDR3 is 15 residues. CDR3 sequence: CASSGVEGVWNEQYF. CDR3 bases: TGTGCCAGCAGTGGCGTTGAGGGGGTGTGGAACGAGCAGTACTTC.

This clonotype was seen repeatedly, ten times or more. CDR3 protein: CSASRQVSEAFF. The CDR3 DNA sequence: TGCAGTGCTAGCCGCCAAGTAAGCGAAGCTTTCTTT. The chain has TRBV20-1 and TRBJ1-1; D not resolved. CDR3 length: 12 residues. The germline V and J ends were trimmed by 3 bases and 8 bases, with 13 bases remaining between them. From germline, CDR1 is DFQATT and CDR2 SNEGSKA (reference sequence).